What follows describes a single T cell receptor (beta chain). The antigen is not known. CDR1 is LGHDT and CDR2 is YNNKEL in the germline V gene (reference sequence). The trim removed 3 bases at V and 10 bases at J, leaving 5 bases unmatched. This CDR3 spans 13 amino acids. The data originate from a study of T-cell memory formation after mild COVID-19. Study summary: Largely, TCR clusters stayed within a single donor. Study observations and caveats: Contracting CD8+ clones were enriched in EMRA, CD4+ mainly in CM and EM.

Using constant-segment primers, 5'RACE produced TCR alpha and TCR beta cDNA libraries carrying sample barcodes and UMIs. TCRdb fed the 5' RACE reads into MiXCR, producing one record per CDR3 protein. The repertoire has about 180,000 distinct CDR3 sequences, around 15% of them found once; the top ten carry about 2%. The chain employs TRBV3-1 and TRBJ2-1; 8 bases align to TRBD1. Sequenced material: PBMCs or a T cell subset sorted from them (not recorded which). This clonotype originated in an adult woman who had mild COVID-19 (a few samples of this study predate the infection). Cell type and time point are not known. The CDR3 sequence: CASSQDRAGEQFF. CDR3 bases: TGTGCCAGCAGCCAGGACAGGGCAGGCGAGCAGTTCTTC.